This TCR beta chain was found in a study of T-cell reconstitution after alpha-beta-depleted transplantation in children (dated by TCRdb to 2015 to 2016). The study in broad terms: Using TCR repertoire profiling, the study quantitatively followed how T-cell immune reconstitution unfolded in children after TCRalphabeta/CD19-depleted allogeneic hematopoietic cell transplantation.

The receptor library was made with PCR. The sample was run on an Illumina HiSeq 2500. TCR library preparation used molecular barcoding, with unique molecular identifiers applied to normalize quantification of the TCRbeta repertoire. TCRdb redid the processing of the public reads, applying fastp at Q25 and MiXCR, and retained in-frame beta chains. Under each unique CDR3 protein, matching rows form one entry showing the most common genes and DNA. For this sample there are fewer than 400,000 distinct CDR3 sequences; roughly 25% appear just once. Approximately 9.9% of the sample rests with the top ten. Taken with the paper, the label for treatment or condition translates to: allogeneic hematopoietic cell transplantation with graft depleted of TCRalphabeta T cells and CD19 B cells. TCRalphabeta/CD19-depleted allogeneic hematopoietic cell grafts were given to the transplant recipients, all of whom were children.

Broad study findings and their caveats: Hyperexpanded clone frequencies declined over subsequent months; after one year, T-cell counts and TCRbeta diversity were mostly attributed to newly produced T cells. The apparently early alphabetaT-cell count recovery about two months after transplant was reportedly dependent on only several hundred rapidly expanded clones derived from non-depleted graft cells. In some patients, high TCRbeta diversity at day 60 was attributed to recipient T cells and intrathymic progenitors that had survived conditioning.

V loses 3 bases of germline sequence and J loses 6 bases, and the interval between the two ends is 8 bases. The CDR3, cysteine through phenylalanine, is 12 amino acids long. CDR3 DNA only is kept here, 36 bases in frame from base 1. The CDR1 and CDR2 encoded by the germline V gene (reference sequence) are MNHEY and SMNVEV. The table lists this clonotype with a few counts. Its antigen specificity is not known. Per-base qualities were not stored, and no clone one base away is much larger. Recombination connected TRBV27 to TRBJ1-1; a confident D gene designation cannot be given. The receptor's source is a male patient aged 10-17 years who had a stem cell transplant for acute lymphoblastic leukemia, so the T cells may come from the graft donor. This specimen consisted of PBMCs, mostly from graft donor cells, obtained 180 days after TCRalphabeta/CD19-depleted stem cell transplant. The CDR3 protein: CASSFSGSEAFF. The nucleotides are TGTGCCAGCAGTTTTTCCGGATCTGAAGCTTTCTTT.